This TCR beta chain is drawn from a study of blood T cell repertoires in COVID-19. Overall study: In each case, the material was cDNA or gDNA derived from T cells, B-cell-depleted T cells, or PBMCs.

Participants spanned ages about 18 to 100 years and resided in about 24 US areas. Each recovered donor of Cohort 3 presented with two negative PCRs, clearance, or symptom resolution. Assay used: immunoSEQ multiplex PCR; TCRdb lists only in-frame clones, some missing. In the table there are more than 200,000 clones, about 85% of which are singletons. The V and J ends lost 0 bases and 1 base, in that order; junction bases with no gene match: 3. The CDR3 extends over 15 amino acids. Germline lookup yields CDR1 SGDLS and CDR2 YYNGEE. Sequencing input: PBMCs or T cells enriched from blood (not recorded which). The chain joins TRBV9 to TRBJ1-1, with TRBD1 identical over 7 bases. The clonotype comes from a man aged 30-40 years who had recovered from COVID-19. In DNA, the CDR3 is TGTGCCAGCAGCGTAGAGGGACAGCCGAACACTGAAGCTTTCTTT. This sequence encodes CASSVEGQPNTEAFF. Supplemented by reference TRBV9 and TRBJ1-1, the full variable domain reads DSGVTQTPKHLITATGQRVTLRCSPRSGDLSVYWYQQSLDQGLQFLIQYYNGEERAKGNILERFSAQQFPDLHSELNLSSLELGDSALYFCASSVEGQPNTEAFFGQGTRLTVV.